A single sample gave rise to the 29 T cell receptor beta chains below, sequenced in a study of blood T cell repertoires in COVID-19. Data came from immunoSEQ multiplex PCR; TCRdb stores just in-frame clones and leaves some out. The sample lists about 280,000 clones; over 75% were seen once. Sequencing was carried out using peripheral blood. These receptors all stem from a man between 18 and 29 years old with active or convalescent COVID-19.

The chain is built from TRBV29-1 and TRBJ1-2; perhaps TRBD1 as D (6 bases). The germline V gene encodes CDR1 SQVTM and CDR2 ANQGSEA. This CDR3 has 13 amino acids. V lost 3 bases to trimming and J lost 2 bases, with 10 bases between them. The CDR3 coding sequence is TGCAGCGTTGAGGACAGTGCCAACTATGGCTACACCTTC. It specifies CSVEDSANYGYTF.

On this clone itself: Other DNA sequences of this sample code for an identical CDR3. V usage is TRBV9 and J usage is TRBJ2-5, with D perhaps matching TRBD2 (6 bases). This CDR3 comprises 14 residues. Germline CDR1 SGDLS, CDR2 YYNGEE. Trimming pared 3 bases from V and 2 bases from J, leaving 11 bases between. The CDR3 loop reads CASSGAGTQETQYF. CDR3 bases: TGTGCCAGCAGCGGAGCGGGTACGCAAGAGACCCAGTACTTC.

J is TRBJ2-2 and V is TRBV27, with D possibly being TRBD1 (6 bases). This CDR3 is built from 15 residues. With 8 bases removed from V and 5 bases from J, the gap between germline ends came to 18 bases. Germline lookup yields CDR1 MNHEY and CDR2 SMNVEV (reference sequence). The CDR3, as DNA: TGTGCCAGCGGCAGGGGATCCTCGGGTACCGGGGAGCTGTTTTTT. This translates into CASGRGSSGTGELFF.

This sequence joins TRBV6-1 and TRBJ1-5; tentatively, D is TRBD1 (6 bases). The V end lost 3 bases, the J end lost 3 bases, and 9 bases lay between the germline ends. CDR1 MNHNS and CDR2 SASEGT come from the germline V gene. The CDR3 is made up of 14 amino acids. The CDR3 loop reads CASSEDRLNQPQHF. The CDR3 DNA sequence: TGTGCCAGCAGTGAGGACAGACTCAATCAGCCCCAGCATTTT.

The chain recombines TRBV19 with TRBJ1-4, with no clear D. Looked up from germline, CDR1 is LNHDA and CDR2 is SQIVND (reference sequence). V lost 8 bases to trimming and J lost 8 bases, with 18 bases between them. This CDR3 region has 14 residues. The CDR3 bases are TGTGCCAGTGCAACTCCGGGAAAGAGAGAAAAACTGTTTTTT. This encodes CASATPGKREKLFF.

In regard to this clone: This same CDR3 is encoded by further DNA sequences in the sample. The rearrangement joins TRBV7-9 to TRBJ1-2, with D unclear. CDR3 size: 13 residues. Germline values: CDR1 SEHNR, CDR2 FQNEAQ (reference sequence). V lost 1 base and J 4 bases, leaving 7 bases between the germline ends. The CDR3 sequence is CASSLGQIYGYTF. The CDR3 DNA reads as TGTGCCAGCAGCTTAGGTCAGATCTATGGCTACACCTTC. Supplemented by reference TRBV7-9 and TRBJ1-2, the full variable domain reads DTGVSQNPRHKITKRGQNVTFRCDPISEHNRLYWYRQTLGQGPEFLTYFQNEAQLEKSRLLSDRFSAERPKGSFSTLEIQRTEQGDSAMYLCASSLGQIYGYTFGSGTRLTVV.

The V and J genes are TRBV10-2 and TRBJ1-2, with D uncertain. Trimming removed 2 bases from V and 4 bases from J, with 8 bases in between. CDR3 length: 13 amino acids. Germline CDR1 is WSHSY and CDR2 is SAAADI. The CDR3 bases are TGCGCCAGCAGTGAGCCCAGATCCTATGGCTACACCTTC. It specifies CASSEPRSYGYTF.

The rearrangement uses TRBV6-1 and TRBJ1-1; D is possibly TRBD1 (5 bases). This CDR3 has 16 amino acids. Trimming took off 1 base at V and 1 base at J, with 13 bases between the two ends. Germline V gene data show CDR1 as MNHNS and CDR2 as SASEGT. CDR3 sequence (DNA): TGTGCCAGCAGTGAAGAGGAGGGGCGGGGGAACACTGAAGCTTTCTTT. This gives the protein CASSEEEGRGNTEAFF.

The chain recombines TRBV2 with TRBJ1-1; no clear D. CDR1 is SNHLY and CDR2 is FYNNEI in the germline V gene. This CDR3 has 13 amino acids. The V end was cut by 4 bases, the J end by 0 bases, with 6 bases between. In nucleotides, the CDR3 is TGTGCCAGCAGTGCCGGGATGAACACTGAAGCTTTCTTT. Protein sequence: CASSAGMNTEAFF. Full variable domain (missing parts from reference TRBV2 and TRBJ1-1): EPEVTQTPSHQVTQMGQEVILRCVPISNHLYFYWYRQILGQKVEFLVSFYNNEISEKSEIFDDQFSVERPDGSNFTLKIRSTKLEDSAMYFCASSAGMNTEAFFGQGTRLTVV.

The chain links TRBV7-2 to TRBJ1-2, with 8 bases that match TRBD1. The CDR3 loop spans 15 amino acids. Trimming cost V 3 bases and J 7 bases; bases outside gene matches: 10. Germline CDR1 SGHTA, CDR2 FQGNSA. The DNA of the CDR3 is TGTGCCAGCAGCTTCCGTCTCAGGGGGCGATTTGGCTACACCTTC. This sequence encodes CASSFRLRGRFGYTF.

The J gene is TRBJ2-7, the V gene TRBV6-2 or TRBV6-3; 8 bases fit TRBD1. The CDR3 has 14 residues. CDR1 and CDR2 from the germline V gene are MNHEY and SVGEGT. The ends lost 5 bases at V and 1 base at J; junction bases unmatched: 4. CDR3: CASSRHRGSYEQYF. The CDR3 DNA sequence: TGTGCCAGCAGTCGCCACAGGGGGTCCTACGAGCAGTACTTC.

This clone came up a few times. The V and J genes are TRBV9 and TRBJ2-3, with D possibly matching TRBD1 (6 bases). The V gene lost 6 bases and the J gene lost 2 bases, with 13 bases spanning the gap. CDR1 and CDR2 from the germline V gene are SGDLS and YYNGEE. This CDR3 comprises 14 residues. The CDR3 DNA reads as TGTGCCAGCAACCTACAGGGAAACACAGATACGCAGTATTTT. Residues: CASNLQGNTDTQYF.

The gene calls are TRBV29-1 and TRBJ2-3; 7 nucleotides match TRBD1. The CDR3 is 16 amino acids. Germline lookup yields CDR1 SQVTM and CDR2 ANQGSEA. J was trimmed by 0 bases and V by 2 bases; bases with no gene match: 8. Written as DNA, the CDR3 is TGCAGCGTTGAAAGACAGGGAATATCTAGCACAGATACGCAGTATTTT. Its protein is CSVERQGISSTDTQYF.

The chain has TRBV11-2 and TRBJ1-2; D possibly corresponds to TRBD1 (5 bases). Trimming took 5 bases from V and 4 from J, leaving 11 bases between them. CDR1 is SGHAT and CDR2 is FQNNGV in the germline V gene. This CDR3 has 13 residues. The CDR3 loop is CASSTGQIYGYTF. The CDR3 coding sequence is TGTGCCAGCAGCACTGGACAAATCTATGGCTACACCTTC. Supplemented by reference TRBV11-2 and TRBJ1-2, the full variable domain reads EAGVAQSPRYKIIEKRQSVAFWCNPISGHATLYWYQQILGQGPKLLIQFQNNGVVDDSQLPKDRFSAERLKGVDSTLKIQPAKLEDSAVYLCASSTGQIYGYTFGSGTRLTVV.

The chain is built from TRBV7-2 and TRBJ2-6, with 7 bases fitting TRBD1. Trimming took 2 bases from V and 1 from J; bases not matched to a gene: 5. CDR3 length: 17 amino acids. Per germline, CDR1 SGHTA and CDR2 FQGNSA. CDR3 DNA: TGTGCCAGCAGCTTACGACAGGGATTTTCTGGGGCCAACGTCCTGACTTTC. Protein: CASSLRQGFSGANVLTF. Filled out from reference TRBV7-2 and TRBJ2-6, the complete variable domain reads GAGVSQSPSNKVTEKGKDVELRCDPISGHTALYWYRQSLGQGLEFLIYFQGNSAPDKSGLPSDRFSAERTGGSVSTLTIQRTQQEDSAVYLCASSLRQGFSGANVLTFGAGSRLTVL.

The gene calls are TRBV6-5 and TRBJ2-7; D might be TRBD2 (5 bases). CDR1 is MNHEY, CDR2 SVGAGI, per germline. V lost 8 bases to trimming and J lost 0 bases, with 14 bases between them. The length of the CDR3 is 14 residues. The CDR3 DNA sequence: TGTGCCAGCGTGAACGGGGTCAGCTCCTACGAGCAGTACTTC. This encodes CASVNGVSSYEQYF.

This rearrangement joins TRBV5-1 to TRBJ2-7; D is possibly TRBD1 (6 bases). V was pared by 5 bases and J by 0 bases, with 12 bases between. Looked up from germline, CDR1 is SGHRS and CDR2 is YFSETQ. The CDR3 has 14 amino acids. The CDR3 bases are TGCGCCAGCAGTCAGGACAGCTACTCCTACGAGCAGTACTTC. Translating gives CASSQDSYSYEQYF.

V is TRBV19 and J is TRBJ1-2; weak D call: TRBD1 (5 bases). CDR1 is LNHDA, CDR2 SQIVND, per germline (reference sequence). V was pared by 4 bases and J by 8 bases, with 20 bases between. There are 15 residues in the CDR3. CDR3 region: CASSRGTSPGWGYTF. The CDR3 nucleotides are TGTGCCAGTAGTAGGGGGACTTCCCCCGGGTGGGGCTACACCTTC.

The chain has TRBV4-2 and TRBJ1-4; D gene uncertain. The V and J ends lost 6 bases and 0 bases respectively, with 11 bases between them. The CDR3 covers 15 residues. Per the germline V gene, CDR1 is LGHNA and CDR2 is YNFKEQ. CDR3 nucleotides: TGTGCCAGCAGGCAGGATATTGCAACTAATGAAAAACTGTTTTTT. Its protein is CASRQDIATNEKLFF.

The V and J genes are TRBV4-3 and TRBJ2-2; D gene unclear. This CDR3 is built from 16 residues. The germline V gene encodes CDR1 LGHNA and CDR2 YSLEER. V was cut by 0 bases and J by 1 base, with 9 bases left in between. The CDR3 nucleotides are TGCGCCAGCAGCCAAGACCCATCGGTGAACACCGGGGAGCTGTTTTTT. Protein: CASSQDPSVNTGELFF.

J is TRBJ1-1 and V is TRBV5-1, with D possibly being TRBD1 (5 bases). This CDR3 spans 13 amino acids. Germline-derived CDR1 and CDR2 are SGHRS and YFSETQ. Trimming shortened V by 4 bases and J by 9 bases, and 16 bases separated the two germline ends. The DNA for the CDR3 is TGCGCCAGCAGCAACGGGCCGACAGAGAAAGCTTTCTTT. Translated: CASSNGPTEKAFF.

This clone came up once. The V gene is TRBV14, the J gene TRBJ1-1; the match to TRBD1 covers 7 bases. CDR1 and CDR2 from the germline V gene are SGHDN and FVKESK. After removal of 2 bases from V and 2 bases from J, the junction contained 5 bases not matched to a gene. The CDR3 spans 15 residues. CDR3 sequence reads: CASSQTRGLNTEAFF. The CDR3 nucleotides are TGTGCCAGCAGCCAAACGAGGGGGCTTAACACTGAAGCTTTCTTT.

The chain joins TRBV19 to TRBJ1-5; no definite D call. The CDR3 extends over 15 amino acids. V shed 4 bases and J shed 0 bases, with 10 bases lying between them. Germline V gene lookup returns CDR1 LNHDA and CDR2 SQIVND (reference sequence). The CDR3 DNA sequence: TGTGCCAGTAGTAAGACAAAATATAGCAATCAGCCCCAGCATTTT. Encoded protein: CASSKTKYSNQPQHF.

This chain connects TRBV6-2 or TRBV6-3 to TRBJ2-7; perhaps TRBD2 as D (6 bases). CDR1 and CDR2 (germline): MNHEY, SVGEGT. The CDR3 totals 13 residues. V lost 2 bases and J 3 bases, leaving 8 bases between the germline ends. The DNA of the CDR3 is TGTGCCAGCAGTTACGGGGGGAACTACGAGCAGTACTTC. It yields the protein CASSYGGNYEQYF.

This clone was recorded only once. V usage is TRBV7-8 and J usage is TRBJ2-5; D might be TRBD2 (6 bases). Germline values: CDR1 SGHVS, CDR2 FQNEAQ. Trimming left V 2 bases short and J 5 bases short, with 27 bases between. The CDR3 covers 19 residues. CDR3 region: CASSLNFRGGGVKGETQYF. CDR3 DNA: TGTGCCAGCAGCTTAAACTTCCGGGGTGGCGGGGTGAAAGGGGAGACCCAGTACTTC.

This clone turned up a few times. This sequence joins TRBV5-4 and TRBJ1-1; TRBD1 agrees at 9 bases. From germline, CDR1 is SGHNT and CDR2 YYREEE (reference sequence). This CDR3 has 16 amino acids. After removal of 2 bases from V and 1 base from J, the junction contained 6 bases not matched to a gene. In DNA form, the CDR3 reads TGTGCCAGCAGCTTATTCGGACAGGGGTCGAACACTGAAGCTTTCTTT. The encoded protein is CASSLFGQGSNTEAFF.

The CDR3 protein is CSARDMYGYTF. CDR3 in DNA: TGCAGTGCCCGGGACATGTATGGCTACACCTTC. V is TRBV20-1 and J is TRBJ1-2, with TRBD1 as a possible D gene (6 bases). This CDR3 has 11 amino acids. Germline CDR1 reads DFQATT; CDR2 reads SNEGSKA (reference sequence). V was cut by 6 bases and J by 5 bases, with 10 bases left in between.

The chain joins TRBV6-5 to TRBJ1-1; TRBD1 matches 8 bases. This CDR3 region has 14 residues. The germline V gene has CDR1 MNHEY and CDR2 SVGAGI. Losses at the gene ends were 6 bases for V and 11 bases for J; bases not matched to a gene: 14. CDR3 coding DNA: TGTGCCAGCAGCTTTAGACAGGGGAGGCGTATGGCTTTCTTT. Translating gives CASSFRQGRRMAFF.

The chain joins TRBV19 to TRBJ1-1, with D possibly being TRBD1 (5 bases). The CDR3 contains 16 residues. V was pared by 2 bases and J by 3 bases, with 16 bases between. Germline CDR1 is LNHDA and CDR2 is SQIVND (reference sequence). The CDR3 here is CASSISIGAMDTEAFF. The CDR3 DNA sequence: TGTGCCAGTAGTATATCTATTGGGGCTATGGACACTGAAGCTTTCTTT.